The source of this TCR beta chain is a study of T cell changes during pregnancy in multiple sclerosis. The CDR3 loop spans 16 amino acids. Germline trimming cut 4 bases from V and 4 bases from J; bases unmatched to any gene: 11. The germline V gene encodes CDR1 MNHEY and CDR2 SVGAGI. The protocol was immunoSEQ multiplex PCR, while the TCRdb copy is restricted to in-frame clones and leaves out a portion. The sample holds 70,000 to 90,000 clones, approximately 91% seen once. The chain carries TRBV6-5 and TRBJ1-1; 8 bases map to TRBD1. Sample: PBMCs, taken in the first trimester of pregnancy. This receptor was obtained from a female donor in good health, serving as a control in a pregnancy study. Some clones in this sample may be carry-over from other donors' samples. The CDR3 DNA reads TGTGCCAGCAGTTGGACAGGGTGGGCCACGGGCACTGAAGCTTTCTTT. This sequence encodes CASSWTGWATGTEAFF.